The next 5 T cell receptor beta chains were all read from a single sample in a study of neurological immune-mediated disorders. TCRdb reprocessed the 5' RACE reads with MiXCR, giving one entry per CDR3 protein. The sample holds 100,000 or so distinct CDR3 sequences, over 10% seen once. The time point: longitudinal time-point 2. Source material: PBMCs. The origin of the receptors is a female donor with HTLV-1-associated myelopathy (HAM/TSP).

This clonotype was counted at least ten times. The V gene is TRBV20-1, the J gene TRBJ2-3; unclear D gene. Looked up from germline, CDR1 is DFQATT and CDR2 is SNEGSKA (reference sequence). V was cut by 6 bases and J by 6 bases, with 19 bases left in between. The CDR3 is 14 amino acids. The CDR3 protein is CSAGRPGSQDTQYF. The CDR3 DNA sequence: TGCAGTGCCGGGCGACCGGGCTCCCAGGATACGCAGTATTTT.

In its sample, this clonotype was seen many times. V gene TRBV2 combines with J gene TRBJ1-4; the D gene is possibly TRBD1 (5 bases). Between the trimmed V and J ends, which lost 8 bases and 7 bases, there was a span of 20 bases. The length of the CDR3 is 15 residues. Per the germline V gene, CDR1 is SNHLY and CDR2 is FYNNEI. The DNA of the CDR3 is TGTGCCAGCTCCTCCAGCCGGGGCAGTGGTGAAAAACTGTTTTTT. This codes for CASSSSRGSGEKLFF.

This clonotype was detected ten times or more. This chain joins TRBV12-3 or TRBV12-4 and TRBJ2-7, with 7 bases that match TRBD1. This CDR3 comprises 15 residues. V lost 4 bases, J lost 3 bases, and 9 bases stayed unmatched. The CDR3 protein is CASSYQGDPYYEQYF. CDR3 DNA: TGTGCCAGCAGTTACCAGGGGGATCCTTACTACGAGCAGTACTTC.

This clonotype was observed many times. The chain carries TRBV9 and TRBJ2-7, with D perhaps TRBD1 (6 bases). Trimming cost V 1 base and J 7 bases, with 12 bases left between them. This CDR3 has 13 residues. In germline, CDR1 is SGDLS, CDR2 YYNGEE. The CDR3 here is CASSVTGSEEQYF. CDR3 coding DNA: TGTGCCAGCAGCGTAACAGGGAGCGAGGAGCAGTACTTC.

This clonotype has at least ten counts. The chain carries TRBV5-1 and TRBJ2-1; TRBD2 matches at 8 bases. This CDR3 has 15 residues. V gave up 2 bases and J gave up 7 bases; unmatched junction bases: 8. CDR1 and CDR2 from the germline V gene are SGHRS and YFSETQ. The CDR3 region is CASSFTAGGLNEQFF. CDR3 sequence (DNA): TGCGCCAGCAGCTTCACCGCGGGGGGCCTTAATGAGCAGTTCTTC.